The present T cell receptor (beta chain) was sequenced within a study of cytomegalovirus exposure and HLA in healthy donors. Study-wide points: In a later analysis, across HLA loci, associated TCR counts were highest for DRB1, lowest for HLA-C. Previously analyzed data showed that most TCR beta V segments were productive at a frequency of about 87% or about 30%.

Germline V gene lookup returns CDR1 LNHDA and CDR2 SQIVND (reference sequence). The germline V and J ends were trimmed by 3 bases and 9 bases, with 15 bases remaining between them. The CDR3 consists of 14 residues. Worth noting for this clone: What it binds is unknown.

The PCR was carried out with 60 Vbeta primers and 13 Jbeta primers. Some clones are missing from TCRdb's copy, which holds only in-frame ones; the method was immunoSEQ multiplex PCR. Here the sample spans about 140,000 clones, around 83% being singletons. The sequenced sample consisted of PBMCs. V usage is TRBV19 and J usage is TRBJ1-3; weak D call: TRBD1 (5 bases). The source of this sequence is a man in his forties or fifties in good health and CMV-seropositive. DNA of the CDR3: TGTGCCAGTAGTATTGGACACCTGGCGAGCACCATATATTTT. Amino acid sequence: CASSIGHLASTIYF.